These 12 T cell receptor beta chains share one sample of origin, sequenced in a study of T cell changes during pregnancy in multiple sclerosis. Here immunoSEQ multiplex PCR was the method, and the copy in TCRdb shows in-frame clones only, minus some. The sample carries tens of thousands of clones, 80% to 90% recorded once. The specimen was peripheral blood, collected before pregnancy. These receptors were taken from a female donor with multiple sclerosis, enrolled in a pregnancy study.

The genes are TRBV18 and TRBJ1-5, with D possibly TRBD1 on 5 matching bases. Per germline, CDR1 KGHSH and CDR2 LQKENI. V dropped 2 bases and J dropped 1 base, with 9 bases sitting between them. CDR3 size: 15 residues. The CDR3 sequence is CASSPNPGSNQPQHF. In nucleotides, the CDR3 is TGTGCCAGCTCACCAAACCCAGGGAGCAATCAGCCCCAGCATTTT.

V usage is TRBV5-1 and J usage is TRBJ2-1; the match to TRBD2 covers 14 bases. The CDR3 totals 15 residues. V was pared by 6 bases and J by 7 bases, with 6 bases of the junction left unmatched. CDR1 is SGHRS, CDR2 YFSETQ, per germline. CDR3 sequence reads: CASIEGTSGGNEQFF. The CDR3 nucleotides read TGCGCCAGCATTGAGGGGACTAGCGGGGGTAATGAGCAGTTCTTC.

The chain has TRBV5-8 and TRBJ2-3, with 7 bases matching TRBD1. Germline V gene data show CDR1 as SGHTS and CDR2 as YDEGEE. The CDR3 extends over 14 amino acids. V lost 6 bases and J lost 3; bases outside the gene matches: 7. The CDR3 here is CASTDRARTDTQYF. The CDR3 bases are TGTGCCAGCACTGACAGGGCCCGAACAGATACGCAGTATTTT.

This clone was counted once. At one end the junction does not follow the germline gene, possibly because of a read error. V usage is TRBV7-9 and J usage is TRBJ1-1; D gene ambiguous. Germline CDR1 SEHNR, CDR2 FQNEAQ (reference sequence). The CDR3 length is 14 residues. CDR3 amino acids: CASSLAGGWTEAFF. The DNA for the CDR3 is TGTGCCAGCAGCCTAGCGGGAGGATGGACTGAAGCTTTCTTT.

V usage is TRBV30 and J usage is TRBJ2-3; 11 positions agree with TRBD2. With 5 bases clipped from V and 2 bases from J, the junction kept 6 bases outside the gene matches. Germline-derived CDR1 and CDR2 are GTSNPN and SVGIG (reference sequence). This CDR3 contains 15 residues. The CDR3 DNA is TGTGCCTGGGGCCCACTAGCGGGGGCCACAGATACGCAGTATTTT. It yields the protein CAWGPLAGATDTQYF.

The CDR3: CASRDRGAYEQYF. DNA of the CDR3: TGTGCCAGCCGGGACAGGGGCGCCTACGAGCAGTACTTC. The V call is TRBV7-9, the J call TRBJ2-7; TRBD1 matches at 10 bases. Germline CDR1 and CDR2: SEHNR and FQNEAQ (reference sequence). The CDR3 has 13 amino acids. V shed 8 bases, J shed 2 bases, and the junction held 3 bases outside the gene matches.

The chain uses TRBV15 and TRBJ1-1, with D possibly TRBD1 on 5 matching bases. The CDR3 totals 12 residues. V shed 1 base and J shed 11 bases, with 11 bases lying between them. Germline-derived CDR1 and CDR2 are LNHNV and YYDKDF (reference sequence). In DNA form, the CDR3 reads TGTGCCACCAGCAGAGTAGGGGCAGATGCTTTCTTT. It translates to CATSRVGADAFF.

This clone was seen more than once but under ten times. V is TRBV19 and J is TRBJ1-2, with D unclear. There are 12 residues in the CDR3. Germline CDR1 reads LNHDA; CDR2 reads SQIVND (reference sequence). With 4 bases removed from V and 2 bases from J, the gap between germline ends came to 5 bases. The CDR3 DNA sequence: TGTGCCAGTAGTAGCGTAAACTATGGCTACACCTTC. Amino acid sequence: CASSSVNYGYTF. Full variable domain (outside the CDR3, taken from reference TRBV19 and TRBJ1-2): DGGITQSPKYLFRKEGQNVTLSCEQNLNHDAMYWYRQDPGQGLRLIYYSQIVNDFQKGDIAEGYSVSREKKESFPLTVTSAQKNPTAFYLCASSSVNYGYTFGSGTRLTVV.

The chain couples TRBV13 to TRBJ2-3; no reliable D call. Germline CDR1 and CDR2: PRHDT and FYEKMQ (reference sequence). V lost 5 bases, J lost 2 bases, and 8 bases lay in between. The CDR3 is made up of 13 amino acids. DNA of the CDR3: TGTGCCAGCAGCCTCACCTACACAGATACGCAGTATTTT. Encoded protein: CASSLTYTDTQYF.

The chain employs TRBV11-2 and TRBJ2-3; D might be TRBD1 (5 bases). This CDR3 region has 15 residues. Germline assignment: CDR1 SGHAT and CDR2 FQNNGV. Between the trimmed V and J ends, which lost 4 bases and 5 bases, there was a span of 16 bases. CDR3 bases: TGTGCCAGCAGCTCGATCCAGGGCAAGGAAGATACGCAGTATTTT. Residues: CASSSIQGKEDTQYF.

J is TRBJ1-1 and V is TRBV27; 7 nucleotides match TRBD1. After removal of 5 bases from V and 1 base from J, the junction contained 4 bases not matched to a gene. The CDR3 runs 14 residues. Germline V CDR1 and CDR2: MNHEY, SMNVEV (reference sequence). The CDR3 DNA reads TGTGCCAGCAGTCCGGGGACAGAGAACACTGAAGCTTTCTTT. Amino acid sequence: CASSPGTENTEAFF.

The chain is built from TRBV27 and TRBJ1-3, with unresolved D. This CDR3 contains 17 residues. Looked up from germline, CDR1 is MNHEY and CDR2 is SMNVEV (reference sequence). The germline V and J ends were trimmed by 6 bases and 0 bases, with 18 bases remaining between them. As DNA, the CDR3 is TGTGCCAGCAGCAGCTCATGGGCCGATACCTCTGGAAACACCATATATTTT. Amino acids: CASSSSWADTSGNTIYF.